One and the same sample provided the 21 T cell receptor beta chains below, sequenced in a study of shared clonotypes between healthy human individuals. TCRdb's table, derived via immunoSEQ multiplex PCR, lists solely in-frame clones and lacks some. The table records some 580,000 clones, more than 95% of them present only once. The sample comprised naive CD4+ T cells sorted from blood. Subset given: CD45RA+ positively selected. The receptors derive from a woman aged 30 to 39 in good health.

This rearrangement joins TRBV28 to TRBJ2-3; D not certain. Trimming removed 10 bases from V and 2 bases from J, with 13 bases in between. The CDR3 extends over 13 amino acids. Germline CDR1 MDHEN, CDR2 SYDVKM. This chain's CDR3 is CATYPRNTDTQYF. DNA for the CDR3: TGTGCCACCTACCCCCGGAACACAGATACGCAGTATTTT.

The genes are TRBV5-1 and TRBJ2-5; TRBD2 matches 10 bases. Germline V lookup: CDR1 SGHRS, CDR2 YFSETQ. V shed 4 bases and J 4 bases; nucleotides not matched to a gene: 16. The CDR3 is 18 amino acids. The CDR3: CASSTGSSSGRRGETQYF. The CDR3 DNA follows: TGCGCCAGCAGCACGGGGTCGTCTAGCGGGAGAAGGGGAGAGACCCAGTACTTC.

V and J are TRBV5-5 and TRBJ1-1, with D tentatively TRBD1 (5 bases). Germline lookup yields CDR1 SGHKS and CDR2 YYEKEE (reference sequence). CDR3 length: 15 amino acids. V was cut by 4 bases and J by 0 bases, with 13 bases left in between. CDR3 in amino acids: CASSRDLGMNTEAFF. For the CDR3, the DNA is TGTGCCAGCAGCCGGGACTTAGGGATGAACACTGAAGCTTTCTTT.

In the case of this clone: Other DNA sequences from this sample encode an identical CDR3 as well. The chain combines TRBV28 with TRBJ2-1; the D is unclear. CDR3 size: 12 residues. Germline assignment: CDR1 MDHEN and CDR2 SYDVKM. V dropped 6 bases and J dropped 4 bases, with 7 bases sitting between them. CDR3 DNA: TGTGCCAGCAGCCTCGGATACAATGAGCAGTTCTTC. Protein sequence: CASSLGYNEQFF.

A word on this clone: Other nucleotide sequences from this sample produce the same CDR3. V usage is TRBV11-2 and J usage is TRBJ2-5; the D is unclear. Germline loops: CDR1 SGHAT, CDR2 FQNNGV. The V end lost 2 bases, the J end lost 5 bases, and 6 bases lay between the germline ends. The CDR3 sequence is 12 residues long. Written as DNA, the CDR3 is TGTGCCAGCAGCTTAAGTCGGGAGACCCAGTACTTC. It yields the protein CASSLSRETQYF. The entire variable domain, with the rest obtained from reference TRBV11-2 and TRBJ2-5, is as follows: EAGVAQSPRYKIIEKRQSVAFWCNPISGHATLYWYQQILGQGPKLLIQFQNNGVVDDSQLPKDRFSAERLKGVDSTLKIQPAKLEDSAVYLCASSLSRETQYFGPGTRLLVL.

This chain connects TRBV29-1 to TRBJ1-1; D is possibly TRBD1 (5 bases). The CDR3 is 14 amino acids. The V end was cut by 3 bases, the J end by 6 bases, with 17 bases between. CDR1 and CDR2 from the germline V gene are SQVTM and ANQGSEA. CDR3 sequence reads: CSVEGGLRVSEAFF. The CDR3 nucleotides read TGCAGCGTTGAGGGGGGACTTCGGGTCTCTGAAGCTTTCTTT.

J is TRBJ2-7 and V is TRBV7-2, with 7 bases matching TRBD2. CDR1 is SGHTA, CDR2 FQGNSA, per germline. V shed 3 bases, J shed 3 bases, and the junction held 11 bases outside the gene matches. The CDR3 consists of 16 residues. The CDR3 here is CASSFLGGPSGYEQYF. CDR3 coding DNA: TGTGCCAGCAGCTTCTTGGGAGGGCCCTCTGGCTACGAGCAGTACTTC. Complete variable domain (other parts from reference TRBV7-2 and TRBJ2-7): GAGVSQSPSNKVTEKGKDVELRCDPISGHTALYWYRQSLGQGLEFLIYFQGNSAPDKSGLPSDRFSAERTGGSVSTLTIQRTQQEDSAVYLCASSFLGGPSGYEQYFGPGTRLTVT.

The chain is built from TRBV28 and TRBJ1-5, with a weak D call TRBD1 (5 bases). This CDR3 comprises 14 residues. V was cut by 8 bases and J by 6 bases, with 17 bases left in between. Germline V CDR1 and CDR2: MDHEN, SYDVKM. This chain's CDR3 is CASEVRAGRQPQHF. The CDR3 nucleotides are TGTGCCAGCGAGGTTAGGGCAGGGCGTCAGCCCCAGCATTTT.

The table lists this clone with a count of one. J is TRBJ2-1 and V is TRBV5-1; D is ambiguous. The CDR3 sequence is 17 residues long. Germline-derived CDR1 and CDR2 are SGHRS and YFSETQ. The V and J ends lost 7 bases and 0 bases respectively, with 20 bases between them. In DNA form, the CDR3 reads TGCGCCAGCTCTAACGTAATGGCGGAAGCCTCCTACAATGAGCAGTTCTTC. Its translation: CASSNVMAEASYNEQFF.

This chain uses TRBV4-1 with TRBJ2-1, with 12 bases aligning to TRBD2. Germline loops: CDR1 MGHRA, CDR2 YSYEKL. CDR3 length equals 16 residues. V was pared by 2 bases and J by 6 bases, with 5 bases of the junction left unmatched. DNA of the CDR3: TGCGCCAGCAGCCAACCGACTAGCGGGAGATTCAATGAGCAGTTCTTC. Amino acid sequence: CASSQPTSGRFNEQFF.

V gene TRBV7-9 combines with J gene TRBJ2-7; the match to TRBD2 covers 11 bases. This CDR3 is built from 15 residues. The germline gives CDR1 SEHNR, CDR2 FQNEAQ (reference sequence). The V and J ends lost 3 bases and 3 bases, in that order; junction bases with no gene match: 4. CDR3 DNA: TGTGCCAGCAGCTTTGGGACTAGCGGAGACTACGAGCAGTACTTC. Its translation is CASSFGTSGDYEQYF.

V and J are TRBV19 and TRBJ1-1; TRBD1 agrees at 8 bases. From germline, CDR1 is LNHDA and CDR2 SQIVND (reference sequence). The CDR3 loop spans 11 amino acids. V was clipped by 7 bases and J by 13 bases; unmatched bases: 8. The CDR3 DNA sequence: TGTGCCAGTAACCACGGGACAGGTAGTTTCTTT. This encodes CASNHGTGSFF.

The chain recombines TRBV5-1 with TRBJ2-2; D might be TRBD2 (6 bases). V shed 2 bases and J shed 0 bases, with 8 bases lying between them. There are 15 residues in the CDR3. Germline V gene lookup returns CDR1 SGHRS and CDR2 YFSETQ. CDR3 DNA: TGCGCCAGCAGCTTTGCGGGAACGAACACCGGGGAGCTGTTTTTT. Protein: CASSFAGTNTGELFF.

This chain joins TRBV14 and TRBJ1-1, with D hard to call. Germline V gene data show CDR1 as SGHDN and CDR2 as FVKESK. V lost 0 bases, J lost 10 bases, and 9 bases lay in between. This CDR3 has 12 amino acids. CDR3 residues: CASSQEAGLAFF. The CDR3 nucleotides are TGTGCCAGCAGCCAAGAAGCCGGGTTAGCTTTCTTT.

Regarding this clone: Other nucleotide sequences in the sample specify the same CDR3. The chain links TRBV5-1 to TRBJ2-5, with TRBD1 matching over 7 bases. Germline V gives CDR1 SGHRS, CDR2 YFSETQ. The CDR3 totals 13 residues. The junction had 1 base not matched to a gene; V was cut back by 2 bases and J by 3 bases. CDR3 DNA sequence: TGCGCCAGCAGCTTAACAGGGGAAGAGACCCAGTACTTC. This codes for CASSLTGEETQYF.

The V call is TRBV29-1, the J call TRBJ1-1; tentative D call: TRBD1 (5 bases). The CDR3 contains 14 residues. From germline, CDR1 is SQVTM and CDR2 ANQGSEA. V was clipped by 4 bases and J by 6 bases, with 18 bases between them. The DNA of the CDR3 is TGCAGCGTTGGATGGACCCACCAGGGCGCTGAAGCTTTCTTT. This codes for CSVGWTHQGAEAFF.

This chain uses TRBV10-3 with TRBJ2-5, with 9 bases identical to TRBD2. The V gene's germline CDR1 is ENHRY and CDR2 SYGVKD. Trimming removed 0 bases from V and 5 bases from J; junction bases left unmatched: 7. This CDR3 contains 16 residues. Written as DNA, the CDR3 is TGTGCCATCAGTGAGTCCGGCGGGAGGGCCTCTGAGACCCAGTACTTC. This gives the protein CAISESGGRASETQYF.

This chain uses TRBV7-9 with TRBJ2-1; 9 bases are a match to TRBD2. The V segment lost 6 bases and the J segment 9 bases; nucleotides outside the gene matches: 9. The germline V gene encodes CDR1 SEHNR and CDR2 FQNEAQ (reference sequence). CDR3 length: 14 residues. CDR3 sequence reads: CASSPALAGSEQFF. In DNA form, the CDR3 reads TGTGCCAGCAGTCCAGCTCTAGCGGGAAGTGAGCAGTTCTTC.

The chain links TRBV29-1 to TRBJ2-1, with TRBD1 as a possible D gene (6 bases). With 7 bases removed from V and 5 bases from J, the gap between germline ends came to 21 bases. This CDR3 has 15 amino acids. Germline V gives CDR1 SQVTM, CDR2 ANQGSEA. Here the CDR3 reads CSAVRLGALDNEQFF. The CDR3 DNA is TGCAGCGCAGTGAGGTTGGGGGCCCTTGACAATGAGCAGTTCTTC.

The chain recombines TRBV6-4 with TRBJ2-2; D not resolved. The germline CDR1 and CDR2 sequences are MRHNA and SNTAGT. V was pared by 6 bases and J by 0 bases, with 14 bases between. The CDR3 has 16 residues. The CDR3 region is CASSDDMGSNTGELFF. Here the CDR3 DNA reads TGTGCCAGCAGCGACGACATGGGGTCGAACACCGGGGAGCTGTTTTTT.

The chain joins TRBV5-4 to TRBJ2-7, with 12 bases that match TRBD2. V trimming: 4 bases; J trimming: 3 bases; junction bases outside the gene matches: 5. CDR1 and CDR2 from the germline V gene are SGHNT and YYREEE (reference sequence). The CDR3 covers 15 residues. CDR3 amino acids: CASSKTSGGLYEQYF. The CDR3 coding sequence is TGTGCCAGCAGCAAGACTAGCGGGGGCCTCTACGAGCAGTACTTC.